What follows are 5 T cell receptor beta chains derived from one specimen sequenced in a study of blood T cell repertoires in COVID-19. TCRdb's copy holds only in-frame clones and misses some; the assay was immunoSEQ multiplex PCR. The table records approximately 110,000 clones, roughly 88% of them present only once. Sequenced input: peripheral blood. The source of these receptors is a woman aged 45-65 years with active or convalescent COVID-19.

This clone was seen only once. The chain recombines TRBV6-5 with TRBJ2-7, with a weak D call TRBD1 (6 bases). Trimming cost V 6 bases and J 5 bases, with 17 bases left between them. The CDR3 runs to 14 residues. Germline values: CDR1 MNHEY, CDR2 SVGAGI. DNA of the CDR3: TGTGCCAGCAGAAACTACCGGGACACCAACGAGCAGTACTTC. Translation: CASRNYRDTNEQYF.

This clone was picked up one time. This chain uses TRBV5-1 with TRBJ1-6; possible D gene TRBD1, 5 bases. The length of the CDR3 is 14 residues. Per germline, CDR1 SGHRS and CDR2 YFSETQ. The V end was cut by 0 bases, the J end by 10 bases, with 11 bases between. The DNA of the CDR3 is TGCGCCAGCAGCTTGGCAGGGTATGGCTCACCCCTCCACTTT. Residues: CASSLAGYGSPLHF. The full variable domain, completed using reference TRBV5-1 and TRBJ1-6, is KAGVTQTPRYLIKTRGQQVTLSCSPISGHRSVSWYQQTPGQGLQFLFEYFSETQRNKGNFPGRFSGRQFSNSRSEMNVSTLELGDSALYLCASSLAGYGSPLHFGNGTRLTVT.

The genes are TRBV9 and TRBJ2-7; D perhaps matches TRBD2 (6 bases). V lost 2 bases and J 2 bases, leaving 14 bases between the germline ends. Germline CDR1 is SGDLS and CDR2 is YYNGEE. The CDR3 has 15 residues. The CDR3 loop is CASSVTGGAPYEQYF. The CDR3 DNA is TGTGCCAGCAGCGTTACAGGCGGGGCCCCCTACGAGCAGTACTTC.

CDR3 region: CASSVGGGAHEQYF. The DNA for the CDR3 is TGTGCCAGCAGCGTAGGGGGAGGCGCCCACGAGCAGTACTTC. The rearrangement links TRBV9 to TRBJ2-7; tentative D call: TRBD2 (6 bases). The CDR3 has 14 amino acids. Per germline, CDR1 SGDLS and CDR2 YYNGEE. Trimming cost V 0 bases and J 5 bases, with 12 bases left between them.

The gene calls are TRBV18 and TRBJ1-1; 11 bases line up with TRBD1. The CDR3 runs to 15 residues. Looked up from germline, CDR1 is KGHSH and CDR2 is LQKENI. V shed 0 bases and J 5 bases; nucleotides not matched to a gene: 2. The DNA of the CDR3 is TGTGCCAGCTCACCACCGGGACAGGGGGTAACTGAAGCTTTCTTT. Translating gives CASSPPGQGVTEAFF.